The sequence of this T cell receptor beta chain was determined in a study of OX40 agonist ivuxolimab in advanced cancers. About the research overall: The mean age was roughly 60 years, ranging from 23 to 79, with roughly four fifths of participants male.

Germline V lookup: CDR1 SGHTA, CDR2 FQGNSA. Deletions cut 2 bases from V and 6 bases from J, with 11 bases between. CDR3 length: 14 amino acids. Generated by immunoSEQ multiplex PCR, the TCRdb table keeps only in-frame clones and is missing some. The sample consists of 45,000 to 60,000 clones, approximately 80% of them appearing once. Specimen: CD4+ or CD8+ T cells sorted from blood, collected in a trial of the OX40 agonist ivuxolimab. The source of this sequence is an adult with an advanced solid tumor such as melanoma, head and neck, liver or kidney cancer. V and J are TRBV7-2 and TRBJ1-5, with a possible D match to TRBD1 (5 bases). This chain's CDR3 is CASSLLGQGQPQHF. The CDR3 DNA follows: TGTGCCAGCAGCTTATTGGGGCAGGGTCAGCCCCAGCATTTT.